This T cell receptor (beta chain) was recorded in a study of CD8+CD57+ T cells in acquired aplastic anemia. The use of genomic DNA as template underpinned the TCR beta VDJ and CDR3 profiling. TCRdb processed the reads anew with MiXCR; each CDR3 protein has one entry. The repertoire consists of a few hundred thousand distinct CDR3 sequences, with approximately 32% occurring once and the leading ten covering nearly 0.85%. V lost 6 bases to trimming and J lost 4 bases; unmatched junction nucleotides: 6. Germline loops: CDR1 MGHDK, CDR2 SYGVNS. This CDR3 has 14 residues. In patients chosen for sequencing, flow cytometry had shown CD8+CD57+ cell expansion.

This chain joins TRBV25-1 and TRBJ1-3, with TRBD1 matching over 7 bases. The source is a human donor with aplastic anemia. Sequenced input: sorted CD4+, CD8+, or CD8+CD57+ T cells (not recorded which) from PBMCs. CDR3 loop: CASSTTGWGNTIYF. The CDR3 nucleotides are TGTGCCAGCAGCACGACAGGGTGGGGAAACACCATATATTTT.